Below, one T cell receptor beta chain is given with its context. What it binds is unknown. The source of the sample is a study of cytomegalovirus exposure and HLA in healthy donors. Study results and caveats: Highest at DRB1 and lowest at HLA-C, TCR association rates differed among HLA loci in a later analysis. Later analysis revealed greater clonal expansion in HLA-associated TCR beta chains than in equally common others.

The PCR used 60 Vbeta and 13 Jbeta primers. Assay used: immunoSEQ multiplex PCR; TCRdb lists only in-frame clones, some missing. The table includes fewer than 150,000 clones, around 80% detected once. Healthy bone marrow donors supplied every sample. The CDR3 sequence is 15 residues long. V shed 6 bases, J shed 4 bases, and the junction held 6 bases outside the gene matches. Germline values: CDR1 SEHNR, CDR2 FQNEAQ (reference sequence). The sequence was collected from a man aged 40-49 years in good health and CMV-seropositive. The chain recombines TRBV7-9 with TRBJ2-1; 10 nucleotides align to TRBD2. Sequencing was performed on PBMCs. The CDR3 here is CASSRTSGAYNEQFF. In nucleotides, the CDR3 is TGTGCCAGCAGTCGGACTAGCGGAGCGTACAATGAGCAGTTCTTC.